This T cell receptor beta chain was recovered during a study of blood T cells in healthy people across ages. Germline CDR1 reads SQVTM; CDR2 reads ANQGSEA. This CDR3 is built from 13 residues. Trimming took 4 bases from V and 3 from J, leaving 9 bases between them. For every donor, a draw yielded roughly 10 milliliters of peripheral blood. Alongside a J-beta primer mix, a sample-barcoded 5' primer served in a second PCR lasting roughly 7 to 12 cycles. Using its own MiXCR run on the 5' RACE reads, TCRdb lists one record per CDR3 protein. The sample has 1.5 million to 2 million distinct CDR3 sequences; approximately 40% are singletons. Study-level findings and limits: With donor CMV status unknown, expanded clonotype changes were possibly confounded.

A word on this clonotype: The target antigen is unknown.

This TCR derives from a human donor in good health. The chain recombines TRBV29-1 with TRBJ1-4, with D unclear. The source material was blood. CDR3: CSVARASNEKLFF. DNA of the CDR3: TGCAGCGTTGCTCGGGCCTCTAATGAAAAACTGTTTTTT. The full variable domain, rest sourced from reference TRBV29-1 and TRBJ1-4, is SAVISQKPSRDICQRGTSLTIQCQVDSQVTMMFWYRQQPGQSLTLIATANQGSEATYESGFVIDKFPISRPNLTFSTLTVSNMSPEDSSIYLCSVARASNEKLFFGSGTQLSVL.